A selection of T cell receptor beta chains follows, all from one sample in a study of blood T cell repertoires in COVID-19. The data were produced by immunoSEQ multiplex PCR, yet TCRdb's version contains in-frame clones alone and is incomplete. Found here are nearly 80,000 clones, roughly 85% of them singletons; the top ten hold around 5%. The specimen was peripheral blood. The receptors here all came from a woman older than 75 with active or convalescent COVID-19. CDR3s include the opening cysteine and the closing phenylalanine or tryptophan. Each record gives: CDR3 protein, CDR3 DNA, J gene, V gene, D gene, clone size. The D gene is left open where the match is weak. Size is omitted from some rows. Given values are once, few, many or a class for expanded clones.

cdr3_aa: CASSLFFQLKWEADTQYF; cdr3_nt: TGTGCCAGCAGTTTATTCTTTCAATTGAAATGGGAGGCAGATACGCAGTATTTT; j_call: TRBJ2-3; v_call: TRBV27; d_call: -; clone_size: -
cdr3_aa: CASSQRRLAGPSSYNEQFF; cdr3_nt: TGCGCCAGCAGCCAAAGGAGACTAGCGGGCCCAAGCTCCTACAATGAGCAGTTCTTC; j_call: TRBJ2-1; v_call: TRBV4-3; d_call: TRBD2; clone_size: -
cdr3_aa: CASSPGLAGGPRSETQYF; cdr3_nt: TGCGCCAGCAGCCCGGGACTAGCGGGGGGGCCTAGATCGGAGACCCAGTACTTC; j_call: TRBJ2-5; v_call: TRBV5-1; d_call: TRBD2; clone_size: -
cdr3_aa: CASSPGGMNTEAFF; cdr3_nt: TGTGCCAGCAGCCCAGGGGGCATGAACACTGAAGCTTTCTTT; j_call: TRBJ1-1; v_call: TRBV5-5; d_call: TRBD1; clone_size: -
cdr3_aa: CASSESGGQETQYF; cdr3_nt: TGCGCCAGCAGTGAGTCGGGGGGCCAAGAGACCCAGTACTTC; j_call: TRBJ2-5; v_call: TRBV10-1; d_call: -; clone_size: -
cdr3_aa: CASRGLGGFETQYF; cdr3_nt: TGTGCCAGTAGGGGTCTGGGGGGTTTTGAGACCCAGTACTTC; j_call: TRBJ2-5; v_call: TRBV19; d_call: -; clone_size: -
cdr3_aa: CASSRRQGMGETQYF; cdr3_nt: TGTGCCAGCTCACGGCGACAGGGGATGGGAGAGACCCAGTACTTC; j_call: TRBJ2-5; v_call: TRBV18; d_call: TRBD1; clone_size: -
cdr3_aa: CSVAFGQGHKNIQYF; cdr3_nt: TGCAGCGTTGCCTTTGGACAGGGACACAAAAACATTCAGTACTTC; j_call: TRBJ2-4; v_call: TRBV29-1; d_call: TRBD1; clone_size: -
cdr3_aa: CAWSVGATGPSGQYF; cdr3_nt: TGTGCCTGGAGTGTTGGAGCGACAGGACCGAGTGGGCAGTACTTC; j_call: TRBJ2-7; v_call: TRBV30; d_call: -; clone_size: once
cdr3_aa: CASSIEGASYEQYF; cdr3_nt: TGTGCCAGCAGCATAGAGGGGGCCTCCTACGAGCAGTACTTC; j_call: TRBJ2-7; v_call: TRBV7-2; d_call: TRBD1; clone_size: few
cdr3_aa: CASSPREKPNTEAFF; cdr3_nt: TGTGCCAGCAGCCCCAGGGAAAAACCGAACACTGAAGCTTTCTTT; j_call: TRBJ1-1; v_call: TRBV6-5; d_call: -; clone_size: -
cdr3_aa: CASSDLGTAFLVGNTIYF; cdr3_nt: TGTGCCAGCAGCGACCTCGGGACAGCTTTCCTCGTTGGAAACACCATATATTTT; j_call: TRBJ1-3; v_call: TRBV6-2/TRBV6-3; d_call: TRBD1; clone_size: -
cdr3_aa: CASQQGLYGYTF; cdr3_nt: TGTGCCAGTCAACAGGGGTTATATGGCTACACCTTC; j_call: TRBJ1-2; v_call: TRBV28; d_call: TRBD1; clone_size: -
cdr3_aa: CASSESEVYGYTF; cdr3_nt: TGCGCCAGCAGTGAGTCGGAGGTTTATGGCTACACCTTC; j_call: TRBJ1-2; v_call: TRBV10-1; d_call: -; clone_size: few
cdr3_aa: CATSDHRGNTDTQYF; cdr3_nt: TGTGCCACCAGTGACCACAGGGGGAACACAGATACGCAGTATTTT; j_call: TRBJ2-3; v_call: TRBV24-1; d_call: TRBD1; clone_size: -
cdr3_aa: CAISGTANQPQHF; cdr3_nt: TGTGCCATCAGTGGGACAGCTAATCAGCCCCAGCATTTT; j_call: TRBJ1-5; v_call: TRBV10-3; d_call: -; clone_size: once
cdr3_aa: CASSHEQGERTGELFF; cdr3_nt: TGCGCCAGCAGCCATGAACAGGGGGAGCGCACCGGGGAGCTGTTTTTT; j_call: TRBJ2-2; v_call: TRBV4-3; d_call: TRBD1; clone_size: -
cdr3_aa: CASSPGQLVPQPQHF; cdr3_nt: TGTGCCAGCAGCCCCGGACAGTTGGTTCCTCAGCCCCAGCATTTT; j_call: TRBJ1-5; v_call: TRBV28; d_call: -; clone_size: -
cdr3_aa: CASSPGTIYNEQFF; cdr3_nt: TGTGCCAGCAGCCCTGGGACTATCTACAATGAGCAGTTCTTC; j_call: TRBJ2-1; v_call: TRBV7-3; d_call: TRBD2; clone_size: -
cdr3_aa: CASSLSGQGQETQYF; cdr3_nt: TGTGCCAGCAGCTTGTCCGGACAGGGCCAAGAAACCCAGTACTTC; j_call: TRBJ2-5; v_call: TRBV5-7; d_call: TRBD1; clone_size: -
cdr3_aa: CASSLARKPGANVLTF; cdr3_nt: TGTGCCAGCAGCTTAGCGAGGAAACCTGGGGCCAACGTCCTGACTTTC; j_call: TRBJ2-6; v_call: TRBV7-2; d_call: -; clone_size: -
cdr3_aa: CAWSVPDRINYGYTF; cdr3_nt: TGTGCCTGGAGTGTACCCGACAGAATTAACTATGGCTACACCTTC; j_call: TRBJ1-2; v_call: TRBV30; d_call: -; clone_size: -
cdr3_aa: CASRSPGQGSEQYF; cdr3_nt: TGTGCCAGCAGGTCCCCGGGACAGGGGAGCGAGCAGTACTTC; j_call: TRBJ2-7; v_call: TRBV11-2; d_call: TRBD1; clone_size: -
cdr3_aa: CAISEMANEQFF; cdr3_nt: TGTGCCATCAGTGAAATGGCCAATGAGCAGTTCTTC; j_call: TRBJ2-1; v_call: TRBV10-3; d_call: -; clone_size: -
cdr3_aa: CASRRDSNSPLHF; cdr3_nt: TGCGCCAGCAGACGGGACAGCAATTCACCCCTCCACTTT; j_call: TRBJ1-6; v_call: TRBV10-1; d_call: TRBD1; clone_size: -
cdr3_aa: CASSPERQNQPQHF; cdr3_nt: TGTGCCAGCTCACCAGAGAGACAGAATCAGCCCCAGCATTTT; j_call: TRBJ1-5; v_call: TRBV18; d_call: -; clone_size: -
cdr3_aa: CANSQGANTEAFF; cdr3_nt: TGTGCCAACTCACAGGGGGCTAACACTGAAGCTTTCTTT; j_call: TRBJ1-1; v_call: TRBV18; d_call: TRBD1; clone_size: -
cdr3_aa: CAWSPPGQGAKGQPQHF; cdr3_nt: TGTGCCTGGAGTCCCCCGGGACAGGGGGCGAAGGGTCAGCCCCAGCATTTT; j_call: TRBJ1-5; v_call: TRBV30; d_call: TRBD1; clone_size: -
cdr3_aa: CAWSQQGDQPQHF; cdr3_nt: TGTGCCTGGAGTCAACAGGGGGATCAGCCCCAGCATTTT; j_call: TRBJ1-5; v_call: TRBV30; d_call: TRBD1; clone_size: -
cdr3_aa: CASTGEGKRSPLHF; cdr3_nt: TGTGCCAGCACCGGGGAGGGGAAGCGTTCACCCCTCCACTTT; j_call: TRBJ1-6; v_call: TRBV9; d_call: -; clone_size: -
cdr3_aa: CASSFLRDNEQFF; cdr3_nt: TGTGCCAGCAGTTTTCTTCGGGACAATGAGCAGTTCTTC; j_call: TRBJ2-1; v_call: TRBV12-3/TRBV12-4; d_call: -; clone_size: -
cdr3_aa: CASSPGIYLTGEETQYF; cdr3_nt: TGTGCCAGCAGCCCGGGAATATATCTGACAGGGGAAGAGACCCAGTACTTC; j_call: TRBJ2-5; v_call: TRBV5-6; d_call: TRBD1; clone_size: -
cdr3_aa: CASSLRQGPYEQYF; cdr3_nt: TGCGCCAGCAGCCTGCGACAGGGACCCTACGAGCAGTACTTC; j_call: TRBJ2-7; v_call: TRBV4-3; d_call: TRBD1; clone_size: -
cdr3_aa: CASSGRLAGGRVYEQFF; cdr3_nt: TGTGCCAGCAGTGGGAGACTAGCGGGAGGGAGAGTCTATGAGCAGTTCTTC; j_call: TRBJ2-1; v_call: TRBV2; d_call: TRBD2; clone_size: -
cdr3_aa: CASRSSTHTDTQYF; cdr3_nt: TGTGCCAGCAGGAGTAGTACCCACACAGATACGCAGTATTTT; j_call: TRBJ2-3; v_call: TRBV2; d_call: -; clone_size: -
cdr3_aa: CASSFPYNEQFF; cdr3_nt: TGCGCCAGCAGCTTTCCTTACAATGAGCAGTTCTTC; j_call: TRBJ2-1; v_call: TRBV5-1; d_call: -; clone_size: once
cdr3_aa: CASSRGGRGNTIYF; cdr3_nt: TGTGCCAGCAGCCGAGGGGGCAGAGGAAACACCATATATTTT; j_call: TRBJ1-3; v_call: TRBV7-8; d_call: TRBD1; clone_size: -
cdr3_aa: CASSQARLAGPPYNEQFF; cdr3_nt: TGTGCCAGCAGCCAAGCCAGACTAGCGGGGCCACCCTACAATGAGCAGTTCTTC; j_call: TRBJ2-1; v_call: TRBV3-1/TRBV3-2; d_call: TRBD2; clone_size: -
cdr3_aa: CASSEGTAGNTIYF; cdr3_nt: TGTGCCAGCAGTGAAGGGACAGCTGGAAACACCATATATTTT; j_call: TRBJ1-3; v_call: TRBV2; d_call: -; clone_size: few
cdr3_aa: CASSYLGASYEQYF; cdr3_nt: TGTGCCAGCAGTTACTTGGGGGCCTCCTACGAGCAGTACTTC; j_call: TRBJ2-7; v_call: TRBV6-6; d_call: -; clone_size: -
cdr3_aa: CASSQDHTLPTDTQYF; cdr3_nt: TGTGCCAGCAGCCAAGATCACACCCTCCCCACAGATACGCAGTATTTT; j_call: TRBJ2-3; v_call: TRBV4-2; d_call: -; clone_size: -
cdr3_aa: CASSLGLAGTDTQYF; cdr3_nt: TGTGCCAGCAGCTTAGGACTAGCGGGCACAGATACGCAGTATTTT; j_call: TRBJ2-3; v_call: TRBV7-8; d_call: TRBD2; clone_size: -
cdr3_aa: CASSGRQLYLLGQYF; cdr3_nt: TGTGCCAGCAGTGGGCGACAGTTATACCTTTTGGGGCAGTACTTC; j_call: TRBJ2-7; v_call: TRBV28; d_call: -; clone_size: -
cdr3_aa: CASSLVGTSTDTQYF; cdr3_nt: TGTGCCAGCAGCTTGGTGGGGACTAGCACAGATACGCAGTATTTT; j_call: TRBJ2-3; v_call: TRBV5-4; d_call: -; clone_size: -
cdr3_aa: CAWSGERDRSNEKLFF; cdr3_nt: TGTGCCTGGAGCGGTGAAAGGGACAGGTCTAATGAAAAACTGTTTTTT; j_call: TRBJ1-4; v_call: TRBV30; d_call: TRBD1; clone_size: -
cdr3_aa: CASSYSRGIYEQYF; cdr3_nt: TGTGCCAGCAGTTACAGCCGGGGGATCTACGAGCAGTACTTC; j_call: TRBJ2-7; v_call: TRBV6-2/TRBV6-3; d_call: -; clone_size: -
cdr3_aa: CASRGNNEQFF; cdr3_nt: TGTGCCAGCAGGGGCAACAATGAGCAGTTCTTC; j_call: TRBJ2-1; v_call: TRBV11-3; d_call: -; clone_size: once
cdr3_aa: CASSFGSGGSPSSYNEQFF; cdr3_nt: TGTGCCAGCAGCTTCGGTAGCGGGGGTTCCCCGAGCTCCTACAATGAGCAGTTCTTC; j_call: TRBJ2-1; v_call: TRBV5-6; d_call: TRBD2; clone_size: -
cdr3_aa: CAWSVSGGVYEQYF; cdr3_nt: TGTGCCTGGAGTGTAAGCGGGGGCGTGTACGAGCAGTACTTC; j_call: TRBJ2-7; v_call: TRBV30; d_call: TRBD2; clone_size: -
cdr3_aa: CASSRQLNNSPLHF; cdr3_nt: TGTGCCAGCAGCAGACAGCTAAATAATTCACCCCTCCACTTT; j_call: TRBJ1-6; v_call: TRBV4-2; d_call: -; clone_size: -